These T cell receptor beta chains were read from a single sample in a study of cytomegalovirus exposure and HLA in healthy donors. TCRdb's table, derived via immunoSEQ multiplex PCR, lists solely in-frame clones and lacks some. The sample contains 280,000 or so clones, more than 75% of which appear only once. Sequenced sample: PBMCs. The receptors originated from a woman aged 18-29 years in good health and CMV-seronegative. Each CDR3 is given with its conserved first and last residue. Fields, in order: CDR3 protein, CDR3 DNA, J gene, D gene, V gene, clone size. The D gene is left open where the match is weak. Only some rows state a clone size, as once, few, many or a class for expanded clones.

CASSQAPSGYGADTQYF | TGCGCCAGCAGCCAAGCCCCCAGCGGGTACGGCGCAGATACGCAGTATTTT | TRBJ2-3 | NA | TRBV4-1 | NA
CASSYSSSPRVQYF | TGTGCCAGCAGTTACTCCAGCTCCCCGCGGGTGCAGTACTTC | TRBJ2-7 | NA | TRBV6-5 | NA
CASSLISGRTHNEQFF | TGTGCCAGCAGCTTAATTAGCGGGAGGACCCACAATGAGCAGTTCTTC | TRBJ2-1 | TRBD2 | TRBV7-8 | NA
CASSGRGPSPSPWDTQYF | TGTGCCAGCAGTGGGCGGGGGCCGTCTCCCTCCCCATGGGATACGCAGTATTTT | TRBJ2-3 | NA | TRBV27 | NA
CASSLQGTEQYF | TGTGCCAGCAGCCTACAGGGGACTGAGCAGTACTTC | TRBJ2-7 | NA | TRBV14 | NA
CASRTRGGHYEQYF | TGTGCCAGCCGAACGAGGGGGGGGCACTACGAGCAGTACTTC | TRBJ2-7 | NA | TRBV2 | NA
CASSTLAGGYNEQFF | TGTGCCAGTAGTACATTAGCGGGAGGTTACAATGAGCAGTTCTTC | TRBJ2-1 | TRBD2 | TRBV19 | many
CASSRQALNTEAFF | TGTGCCAGCAGCCGACAGGCTTTGAACACTGAAGCTTTCTTT | TRBJ1-1 | NA | TRBV13 | NA
CASSLSGSADTQYF | TGTGCCAGCAGTTTAAGCGGGAGTGCAGATACGCAGTATTTT | TRBJ2-3 | TRBD2 | TRBV28 | NA
CATKQGANTEAFF | TGCGCCACCAAACAGGGGGCGAACACTGAAGCTTTCTTT | TRBJ1-1 | TRBD1 | TRBV5-1 | once
CASSQVSSRNTEAFF | TGTGCCAGCAGCCAAGTTAGCAGCAGGAACACTGAAGCTTTCTTT | TRBJ1-1 | NA | TRBV4-2 | NA
CAISEGTNTGELFF | TGTGCCATCAGTGAGGGCACCAACACCGGGGAGCTGTTTTTT | TRBJ2-2 | NA | TRBV10-3 | NA
CASSTINDRGDGYTF | TGTGCCAGCAGCACAATCAACGACAGGGGAGATGGCTACACCTTC | TRBJ1-2 | TRBD1 | TRBV5-4 | NA
CASSLPGTGVQAGGRFF | TGTGCCAGCAGCCTCCCCGGGACAGGGGTTCAAGCGGGAGGTCGGTTCTTC | TRBJ2-1 | NA | TRBV28 | NA
CASSLGASNQPQHF | TGTGCCAGCAGCTTAGGGGCTAGCAATCAGCCCCAGCATTTT | TRBJ1-5 | NA | TRBV7-2 | NA
CASSLRSQGGNNEQFF | TGTGCCAGCAGTTTGCGAAGTCAGGGGGGAAACAATGAGCAGTTCTTC | TRBJ2-1 | NA | TRBV6-6 | NA
CASSVGSTDTQYF | TGTGCCAGCAGCGTGGGCTCGACAGATACGCAGTATTTT | TRBJ2-3 | NA | TRBV9 | NA
CASSIGGANEKLFF | TGTGCCAGCAGTATTGGGGGGGCTAATGAAAAACTGTTTTTT | TRBJ1-4 | NA | TRBV28 | NA
CASSAGRGNTEAFF | TGTGCCAGCAGTGCGGGTCGGGGAAACACTGAAGCTTTCTTT | TRBJ1-1 | NA | TRBV25-1 | once
CASSAGAATTYNEQFF | TGTGCCAGCAGTGCCGGAGCAGCGACTACCTACAATGAGCAGTTCTTC | TRBJ2-1 | NA | TRBV6-1 | NA
CSVDRQGIEQFF | TGCAGCGTCGATAGACAGGGGATTGAGCAGTTCTTC | TRBJ2-1 | TRBD1 | TRBV29-1 | NA
CAWVPGGRKSYNEQFF | TGTGCCTGGGTGCCGGGGGGCCGAAAATCCTACAATGAGCAGTTCTTC | TRBJ2-1 | NA | TRBV30 | NA
CASTPRGYTF | TGTGCCAGCACTCCGAGGGGCTACACCTTC | TRBJ1-2 | NA | TRBV7-9 | NA
CAISGLAGTDTQYF | TGTGCCATCAGTGGACTAGCAGGCACAGATACGCAGTATTTT | TRBJ2-3 | TRBD2 | TRBV10-3 | NA
CASSQDRLVRGTQYF | TGCGCCAGCAGCCAAGACCGACTAGTAAGGGGTACGCAGTATTTT | TRBJ2-3 | NA | TRBV4-1 | NA
CASSQTSGPSYEQYF | TGTGCCAGCAGCCAAACTAGCGGGCCCTCCTACGAGCAGTACTTC | TRBJ2-7 | TRBD2 | TRBV6-5 | NA
CASSLVVLGKYEQYF | TGTGCCAGCAGCTTAGTCGTGCTGGGCAAATACGAGCAGTACTTC | TRBJ2-7 | NA | TRBV7-2 | NA
CASSVDTGPYEQYF | TGTGCCAGCAGCGTAGATACAGGCCCCTACGAGCAGTACTTC | TRBJ2-7 | NA | TRBV9 | NA
CASSSRAGRIHYGYTF | TGTGCCAGCAGCTCACGTGCAGGGCGGATTCACTATGGCTACACCTTC | TRBJ1-2 | NA | TRBV7-8 | NA
CSVEGTKDGETQYF | TGCAGCGTTGAGGGGACTAAGGACGGAGAGACCCAGTACTTC | TRBJ2-5 | TRBD2 | TRBV29-1 | NA
CASSLTRTGDYGYTF | TGCGCCAGCAGCCTGACTAGGACAGGGGACTATGGCTACACCTTC | TRBJ1-2 | TRBD1 | TRBV5-1 | NA
CASSGTNTGELFF | TGTGCCAGTAGCGGTACGAACACCGGGGAGCTGTTTTTT | TRBJ2-2 | NA | TRBV19 | NA
CASSSGLPLNEQFF | TGCGCCAGCAGTTCGGGACTCCCTCTCAATGAGCAGTTCTTC | TRBJ2-1 | NA | TRBV5-1 | NA
CASSPEWLDREKLFF | TGTGCCAGCAGCCCGGAGTGGCTAGATCGTGAAAAACTGTTTTTT | TRBJ1-4 | NA | TRBV2 | once
CASRTGGSNYGYTF | TGTGCCAGCAGAACAGGGGGTAGTAACTATGGCTACACCTTC | TRBJ1-2 | TRBD1 | TRBV6-1 | NA
CASSYGFGAAEAFF | TGTGCCAGCAGTTACGGTTTTGGGGCAGCTGAAGCTTTCTTT | TRBJ1-1 | NA | TRBV6-6 | NA
CASNPGTGRLEQYF | TGCGCCAGCAACCCCGGGACAGGTCGACTCGAGCAGTACTTC | TRBJ2-7 | TRBD1 | TRBV5-1 | NA
CASSPTGDEQYF | TGTGCCAGCAGCCCGACAGGGGACGAGCAGTACTTC | TRBJ2-7 | TRBD1 | TRBV5-5 | NA
CASSQDFPENTEAFF | TGCGCCAGCAGCCAAGATTTCCCAGAGAACACTGAAGCTTTCTTT | TRBJ1-1 | NA | TRBV4-3 | NA
CAIREGLAGESYEQYF | TGTGCCATCAGGGAGGGACTAGCGGGAGAGTCCTACGAGCAGTACTTC | TRBJ2-7 | TRBD2 | TRBV10-3 | few
CASSWGTAQETQYF | TGTGCCAGCAGCTGGGGGACAGCGCAAGAGACCCAGTACTTC | TRBJ2-5 | TRBD1 | TRBV5-6 | NA
CASSIWPSGRVEQFF | TGTGCCAGTAGTATCTGGCCTAGCGGGAGGGTTGAGCAGTTCTTC | TRBJ2-1 | TRBD2 | TRBV19 | NA
CASSATSGREQYF | TGTGCCAGCAGCGCTACTAGCGGCCGGGAGCAGTACTTC | TRBJ2-7 | TRBD2 | TRBV7-9 | NA
CASSPGTSGFNEQFF | TGTGCCAGCAGCCCCGGGACTAGCGGATTCAATGAGCAGTTCTTC | TRBJ2-1 | TRBD2 | TRBV27 | NA
CASRQGQGSPYEQYF | TGTGCCAGCAGACAAGGACAGGGGAGTCCCTACGAGCAGTACTTC | TRBJ2-7 | TRBD1 | TRBV6-6 | few